The 18 T cell receptor beta chains given below trace back to one sample, sequenced in a study of blood T cells in healthy people across ages. Using a J-beta primer mix together with a sample-barcoded 5' primer, a second PCR was run for roughly 7 to 11 cycles. TCRdb redid the calling of the 5' RACE reads with MiXCR, one entry per CDR3 protein. The sample holds 850,000 or so distinct CDR3 sequences, about 30% seen once. Input material: blood. These receptors came from a woman older than 75 in good health.

The chain is built from TRBV14 and TRBJ2-3, with D perhaps TRBD1 or TRBD2 (5 bases each). V lost 0 bases, J lost 0 bases, and 13 bases lay in between. CDR1 is SGHDN and CDR2 is FVKESK in the germline V gene. The CDR3 extends over 17 amino acids. CDR3 nucleotides: TGTGCCAGCAGCCAAGATCTTCGGGGCCCTAGCACAGATACGCAGTATTTT. Its protein is CASSQDLRGPSTDTQYF. Drawing the rest from reference TRBV14 and TRBJ2-3, the complete variable domain is EAGVTQFPSHSVIEKGQTVTLRCDPISGHDNLYWYRRVMGKEIKFLLHFVKESKQDESGMPNNRFLAERTGGTYSTLKVQPAELEDSGVYFCASSQDLRGPSTDTQYFGPGTRLTVL.

This clonotype came up many times. This chain connects TRBV4-3 to TRBJ2-1; 11 nucleotides align to TRBD1. Germline CDR1 LGHNA, CDR2 YSLEER. The CDR3 is made up of 18 amino acids. The V gene end was trimmed by 1 base and the J gene end by 1 base; junction bases not matched to a gene: 6. The CDR3, as DNA: TGCGCCAGCAGCCAAGGGACAGGGGGCAAGAGGTCCTACAATGAGCAGTTCTTC. Its translation is CASSQGTGGKRSYNEQFF.

The table lists this clonotype with many counts. This chain links TRBV5-6 with TRBJ2-7, with a possible D match to TRBD1 (7 bases). V was trimmed by 6 bases and J by 7 bases, leaving 17 bases between them. The CDR3 totals 13 residues. Germline values: CDR1 SGHDT, CDR2 YYEEEE. The CDR3: CASMVGGAGEQYF. Here the CDR3 DNA reads TGTGCCAGCATGGTAGGGGGCGCGGGGGAGCAGTACTTC.

CDR3 nucleotides: TGCGCCAGCGGAGAGCGAGGGTCAGTAAACTATGGCTACACCTTC. Protein product: CASGERGSVNYGYTF. The chain links TRBV5-1 to TRBJ1-2; no firm D call. The CDR3 covers 15 residues. Germline loops: CDR1 SGHRS, CDR2 YFSETQ. Trimming left V 7 bases short and J 2 bases short, with 18 bases between.

Worth noting for this clonotype: A read error is possible here, since a much larger clone lies one base away. This chain uses TRBV7-2 with TRBJ2-1; 8 bases line up with TRBD2. Germline V gene lookup returns CDR1 SGHTA and CDR2 FQGNSA. The CDR3 runs to 14 residues. The DNA of the CDR3 is TGTGCCGGCAGCCCGAGACTAGCGAGCGATGAGCAGTTCTTC. Residues: CAGSPRLASDEQFF.

This clonotype was recorded at least ten times. The gene calls are TRBV12-3 or TRBV12-4 and TRBJ1-5; TRBD1 matches at 9 bases. The ends lost 5 bases at V and 4 bases at J; junction bases unmatched: 6. CDR3 length equals 15 residues. CDR3 loop: CASSTGQGWNQPQHF. The CDR3, as DNA: TGTGCCAGCAGTACAGGACAGGGGTGGAATCAGCCCCAGCATTTT.

This clonotype occurred a few times. This rearrangement joins TRBV12-3 or TRBV12-4 to TRBJ2-1; TRBD2 aligns across 8 bases. The V and J ends lost 6 bases and 8 bases, in that order; junction bases with no gene match: 12. The CDR3 sequence is 15 residues long. CDR3 bases: TGTGCCAGCAGCCTACGGGGACTAGTCCGAGATGAGCAGTTCTTC. This gives the protein CASSLRGLVRDEQFF.

The chain uses TRBV12-3 or TRBV12-4 and TRBJ1-4; D might be TRBD1 (5 bases). The length of the CDR3 is 13 residues. V was pared by 7 bases and J by 5 bases, with 11 bases between. CDR3 loop: CASTGAINEKLFF. CDR3 DNA: TGTGCCAGCACCGGGGCCATCAATGAAAAACTGTTTTTT.

In this sample, this clonotype turned up many times. V and J are TRBV12-3 or TRBV12-4 and TRBJ1-2; D ambiguous. The CDR3 runs to 14 residues. Trimming took off 3 bases at V and 0 bases at J, with 8 bases between the two ends. This chain's CDR3 is CASSFGRSNYGYTF. The CDR3, as DNA: TGTGCCAGCAGTTTCGGCAGATCTAACTATGGCTACACCTTC.

This clonotype appeared many times. The chain employs TRBV29-1 and TRBJ1-4, with D hard to call. CDR3 length equals 13 residues. Germline CDR1 is SQVTM and CDR2 is ANQGSEA. Trimming stripped 4 bases from V and 1 base from J, with 7 bases between. Here the CDR3 reads CSVALGTNEKLFF. For the CDR3, the DNA is TGCAGCGTTGCGTTGGGAACTAATGAAAAACTGTTTTTT.

With regard to this clonotype: It is likely a read error, because the conserved phenylalanine at the end of the CDR3 is missing. This sequence joins TRBV6-5 and TRBJ2-3, with a tentative D call TRBD2 (7 bases). Trimming took off 2 bases at V and 2 bases at J, with 17 bases between the two ends. CDR3 length: 17 amino acids. Per the germline V gene, CDR1 is MNHEY and CDR2 is SVGAGI. The CDR3 DNA reads as TGTGCCAGCAGTTACACAGCTCCGGGGGGCCCCACAGATACGCAGTATTTG. Protein: CASSYTAPGGPTDTQYL.

This clonotype showed up just a few times. The rearrangement uses TRBV5-1 and TRBJ1-1; 7 nucleotides agree with TRBD1. V lost 6 bases, J lost 6 bases, and 11 bases stayed unmatched. The CDR3 sequence is 14 residues long. Per germline, CDR1 SGHRS and CDR2 YFSETQ. CDR3 sequence: CASMRQGLKAEAFF. The CDR3, as DNA: TGCGCCAGCATGAGACAGGGTTTGAAGGCTGAAGCTTTCTTT.

This clonotype appeared many times. This chain uses TRBV27 with TRBJ2-1; D possibly matches TRBD1 or TRBD2 (6 bases each). The CDR3 has 13 residues. Trimming took off 3 bases at V and 5 bases at J, with 8 bases between the two ends. Germline V gene lookup returns CDR1 MNHEY and CDR2 SMNVEV (reference sequence). The CDR3 DNA follows: TGTGCCAGCAGTTTCCGGGGGCACAATGAGCAGTTCTTC. It encodes CASSFRGHNEQFF.

V usage is TRBV7-2 and J usage is TRBJ1-1; D remains unclear. The CDR3 sequence is 14 residues long. The V end lost 5 bases, the J end lost 0 bases, and 10 bases lay between the germline ends. From germline, CDR1 is SGHTA and CDR2 FQGNSA. The CDR3, as DNA: TGTGCCAGCAGCAAGGTGGCATTGAACACTGAAGCTTTCTTT. This translates into CASSKVALNTEAFF.

This clonotype was counted only a few times. A much larger clonotype is one base distant, so this may be a read error. J is TRBJ2-1 and V is TRBV15, with D possibly matching TRBD1 (6 bases). This CDR3 is 12 amino acids long. Germline V CDR1 and CDR2: LNHNV, YYDKDF (reference sequence). V lost 4 bases, J lost 15 bases, and 16 bases lay in between. The CDR3, as DNA: TGTGCCACCAGCATGCGCGAGGGGGTTAGGTTCTTC. It is translated as CATSMREGVRFF.

In regard to this clonotype: A single base separates this from a much larger clone, so it may be a read error. The chain combines TRBV12-3 or TRBV12-4 with TRBJ2-1; 10 bases map to TRBD2. CDR3 size: 17 residues. The ends lost 6 bases at V and 7 bases at J; junction bases unmatched: 15. CDR3 protein: CASRTGTSAGVRNEQFF. The CDR3 DNA reads as TGTGCCAGCAGGACCGGGACTAGCGCTGGAGTTCGAAATGAGCAGTTCTTC.

This clonotype was counted many times. The V and J genes are TRBV7-9 and TRBJ2-7; possibly TRBD1 or TRBD2 for D (5 bases each). Germline CDR1 is SEHNR and CDR2 is FQNEAQ (reference sequence). This CDR3 has 15 residues. The V end was cut by 5 bases, the J end by 5 bases, with 19 bases between. The DNA for the CDR3 is TGTGCCAGCAGCCCTCGCAGGGCTGGGACGGACGAGCAGTACTTC. It codes for CASSPRRAGTDEQYF. Based on the CDR3 plus reference TRBV7-9 and TRBJ2-7, the full variable domain is DTGVSQNPRHKITKRGQNVTFRCDPISEHNRLYWYRQTLGQGPEFLTYFQNEAQLEKSRLLSDRFSAERPKGSFSTLEIQRTEQGDSAMYLCASSPRRAGTDEQYFGPGTRLTVT.

Details on this clonotype: Just one base apart from a much larger clone, this may be a read error. The CDR3 spells CASRGEGSQTGEQYF. CDR3 nucleotides: TGTGCCAGCAGGGGGGAGGGCAGTCAGACTGGGGAGCAGTACTTC. The gene calls are TRBV12-3 or TRBV12-4 and TRBJ2-5; 7 positions match TRBD2. Losses at the gene ends were 6 bases for V and 11 bases for J; bases not matched to a gene: 18. The CDR3 consists of 15 residues.